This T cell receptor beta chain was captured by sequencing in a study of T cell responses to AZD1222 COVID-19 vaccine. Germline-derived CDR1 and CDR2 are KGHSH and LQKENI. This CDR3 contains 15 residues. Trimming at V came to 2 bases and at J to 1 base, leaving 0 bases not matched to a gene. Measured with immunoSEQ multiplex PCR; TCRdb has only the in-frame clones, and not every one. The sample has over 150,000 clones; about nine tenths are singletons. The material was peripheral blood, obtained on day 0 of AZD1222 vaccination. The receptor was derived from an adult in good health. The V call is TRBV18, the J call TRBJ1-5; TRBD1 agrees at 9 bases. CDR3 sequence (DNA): TGTGCCAGCTCACCAGACAGGGGGAGCAATCAGCCCCAGCATTTT. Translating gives CASSPDRGSNQPQHF.